The rows below give T cell receptor beta chains drawn from one sample of a study of blood T cell repertoires in COVID-19. Only in-frame clones appear in the TCRdb table, and some are missing; sequencing was by immunoSEQ multiplex PCR. The sample carries about 170,000 clones, around four fifths recorded once. The sample was peripheral blood. The receptor source for this set is a woman at least 80 years old with COVID-19, enrolled during active disease. CDR3s include the opening cysteine and the closing phenylalanine or tryptophan. The order of the fields is clone size, D gene, J gene, V gene, CDR3 protein, CDR3 DNA. D genes are given only for firm matches. Some rows have no size entry. The others give once, few or many, or a class for an expanded clone.

size: NA; D: TRBD2; J: TRBJ2-1; V: TRBV9; CDR3: CASSGGTSGNEQFF; DNA: TGTGCCAGCAGCGGTGGAACTAGCGGCAATGAGCAGTTCTTC
size: NA; D: TRBD2; J: TRBJ2-3; V: TRBV3-1/TRBV3-2; CDR3: CASSSSTGTSRTDTQYF; DNA: TGTGCCAGCAGCTCCTCGACCGGGACTAGCCGAACAGATACGCAGTATTTT
size: few; D: TRBD1; J: TRBJ1-1; V: TRBV9; CDR3: CASSVGGQKTEAFF; DNA: TGTGCCAGCAGCGTGGGGGGACAGAAGACTGAAGCTTTCTTT
size: NA; D: NA; J: TRBJ2-2; V: TRBV5-1; CDR3: CASSPGDRNTGELFF; DNA: TGCGCCAGCAGCCCGGGAGACAGGAACACCGGGGAGCTGTTTTTT
size: NA; D: NA; J: TRBJ1-6; V: TRBV18; CDR3: CASSPEGTDSPLHF; DNA: TGTGCCAGCTCACCAGAGGGAACGGACTCACCCCTCCACTTT
size: NA; D: NA; J: TRBJ1-1; V: TRBV28; CDR3: CASTSQGPEAFF; DNA: TGTGCCAGCACCTCTCAGGGGCCTGAAGCTTTCTTT
size: NA; D: NA; J: TRBJ1-1; V: TRBV6-5; CDR3: CASGQVLSAEAFF; DNA: TGTGCCAGCGGGCAGGTTCTCTCCGCTGAAGCTTTCTTT
size: NA; D: TRBD1; J: TRBJ2-1; V: TRBV4-1; CDR3: CASSQDLRGRSNEQFF; DNA: TGCGCCAGCAGCCAAGATCTTAGGGGGCGTTCAAATGAGCAGTTCTTC
size: NA; D: NA; J: TRBJ1-1; V: TRBV7-9; CDR3: CASSSDSGISEAFF; DNA: TGTGCCAGCAGTTCCGACAGTGGAATCTCTGAAGCTTTCTTT
size: NA; D: NA; J: TRBJ2-2; V: TRBV7-3; CDR3: CASSPGVDGELFF; DNA: TGTGCCAGCAGCCCGGGGGTGGACGGGGAGCTGTTTTTT
size: NA; D: TRBD2; J: TRBJ2-1; V: TRBV5-4; CDR3: CASSLASGPYNEQFF; DNA: TGTGCCAGCAGCTTGGCTAGCGGGCCTTACAATGAGCAGTTCTTC
size: NA; D: TRBD1; J: TRBJ1-4; V: TRBV27; CDR3: CASRTSGQGREKLFF; DNA: TGTGCCAGCAGAACCTCGGGACAGGGGAGAGAAAAACTGTTTTTT
size: NA; D: TRBD2; J: TRBJ2-3; V: TRBV19; CDR3: CATQTSGGASDTQYF; DNA: TGTGCCACTCAGACTAGCGGGGGGGCCTCCGATACGCAGTATTTT
size: NA; D: NA; J: TRBJ2-7; V: TRBV2; CDR3: CASSEGEGGYEQYF; DNA: TGTGCCAGCAGTGAAGGGGAAGGGGGCTACGAGCAGTACTTC
size: NA; D: NA; J: TRBJ2-5; V: TRBV10-3; CDR3: CAISESYSREETQYF; DNA: TGTGCCATCAGTGAGTCGTACTCGCGGGAAGAGACCCAGTACTTC
size: NA; D: NA; J: TRBJ1-6; V: TRBV19; CDR3: CASSTRDSSDSPLHF; DNA: TGTGCCAGTAGTACCCGGGACTCTTCCGATTCACCCCTCCACTTT
size: once; D: NA; J: TRBJ1-2; V: TRBV6-5; CDR3: CASIPTFNYGYTF; DNA: TGTGCCAGCATCCCCACTTTTAACTATGGCTACACCTTC
size: NA; D: NA; J: TRBJ1-1; V: TRBV3-1/TRBV3-2; CDR3: CASSQSGGAFF; DNA: TGTGCCAGCAGCCAGTCGGGGGGGGCTTTCTTT
size: NA; D: TRBD1; J: TRBJ1-6; V: TRBV5-1; CDR3: CASQEGSGGESPLHF; DNA: TGCGCCAGCCAAGAGGGGTCAGGGGGAGAATCACCCCTCCACTTT
size: NA; D: NA; J: TRBJ1-5; V: TRBV6-5; CDR3: CASRRTAGQPQHF; DNA: TGTGCCAGCAGGCGTACCGCAGGTCAGCCCCAGCATTTT
size: NA; D: TRBD1; J: TRBJ2-2; V: TRBV9; CDR3: CASSRDRADTGELFF; DNA: TGTGCCAGCAGCCGGGACAGGGCGGACACCGGGGAGCTGTTTTTT
size: NA; D: NA; J: TRBJ1-6; V: TRBV11-2; CDR3: CASSLVSVVNSPLHF; DNA: TGTGCCAGCAGCTTAGTTTCGGTGGTGAATTCACCCCTCCACTTT
size: NA; D: NA; J: TRBJ1-4; V: TRBV5-1; CDR3: CASSPGALGDEKLFF; DNA: TGCGCCAGCAGCCCTGGGGCCTTAGGGGATGAAAAACTGTTTTTT
size: NA; D: TRBD1; J: TRBJ2-7; V: TRBV7-8; CDR3: CASSIAGTAYEQYF; DNA: TGTGCCAGCAGCATAGCCGGGACAGCCTACGAGCAGTACTTC
size: NA; D: NA; J: TRBJ1-4; V: TRBV12-3/TRBV12-4; CDR3: CASSFTANEKLFF; DNA: TGTGCCAGCAGTTTCACAGCTAATGAAAAACTGTTTTTT
size: NA; D: TRBD1; J: TRBJ1-3; V: TRBV25-1; CDR3: CASSDRDSSGNTIYF; DNA: TGTGCCAGCAGTGATAGGGACAGCTCTGGAAACACCATATATTTT
size: NA; D: TRBD1; J: TRBJ2-7; V: TRBV6-5; CDR3: CASRPGGAPYEQYF; DNA: TGTGCCAGCAGACCAGGGGGCGCACCCTACGAGCAGTACTTC
size: NA; D: NA; J: TRBJ1-5; V: TRBV9; CDR3: CASSGAAGPQHF; DNA: TGTGCCAGCAGCGGAGCCGCGGGGCCCCAGCATTTT
size: NA; D: TRBD1; J: TRBJ2-2; V: TRBV25-1; CDR3: CASNEQGAGELFF; DNA: TGTGCCAGCAACGAACAGGGGGCCGGGGAGCTGTTTTTT
size: few; D: NA; J: TRBJ2-2; V: TRBV10-3; CDR3: CAISEFGLYTGELFF; DNA: TGTGCCATCAGTGAGTTCGGACTTTACACCGGGGAGCTGTTTTTT
size: NA; D: TRBD1; J: TRBJ1-1; V: TRBV3-1/TRBV3-2; CDR3: CASSQAQGDTEAFF; DNA: TGTGCCAGCAGCCAAGCACAGGGGGACACTGAAGCTTTCTTT
size: NA; D: NA; J: TRBJ2-7; V: TRBV5-1; CDR3: CASSLITGGEQYF; DNA: TGCGCCAGCAGCTTGATCACAGGTGGCGAGCAGTACTTC
size: NA; D: NA; J: TRBJ2-5; V: TRBV7-3; CDR3: CASSPLGAPETQYF; DNA: TGTGCCAGCAGCCCGCTGGGAGCACCAGAGACCCAGTACTTC
size: NA; D: NA; J: TRBJ2-2; V: TRBV19; CDR3: CASSIDLQTGGELFF; DNA: TGTGCCAGTAGTATAGATTTGCAGACTGGCGGGGAGCTGTTTTTT
size: NA; D: NA; J: TRBJ2-7; V: TRBV3-1/TRBV3-2; CDR3: CASSYRVSEQYF; DNA: TGTGCCAGCAGCTACAGGGTATCCGAGCAGTACTTC
size: few; D: TRBD1; J: TRBJ1-5; V: TRBV28; CDR3: CASTPWDRGHQPQHF; DNA: TGTGCCAGCACCCCATGGGACAGGGGGCATCAGCCCCAGCATTTT
size: NA; D: NA; J: TRBJ2-1; V: TRBV5-1; CDR3: CASRLNGGNEQFF; DNA: TGCGCCAGCAGACTGAATGGGGGGAATGAGCAGTTCTTC
size: NA; D: NA; J: TRBJ1-3; V: TRBV11-3; CDR3: CASSLSGPGNTIYF; DNA: TGTGCCAGCAGCTTATCAGGCCCCGGAAACACCATATATTTT
size: NA; D: NA; J: TRBJ1-1; V: TRBV5-1; CDR3: CASSPTGWNTEAFF; DNA: TGCGCCAGCAGCCCCACAGGGTGGAACACTGAAGCTTTCTTT
size: NA; D: NA; J: TRBJ1-3; V: TRBV25-1; CDR3: CASSEYYSSGNTIYF; DNA: TGTGCCAGCAGTGAATATTACAGCTCTGGAAACACCATATATTTT
size: NA; D: NA; J: TRBJ2-5; V: TRBV4-1; CDR3: CASSQDGVGSKETQYF; DNA: TGCGCCAGCAGCCAAGATGGGGTAGGGAGCAAAGAGACCCAGTACTTC
size: NA; D: NA; J: TRBJ1-5; V: TRBV19; CDR3: CATRQDEDQPQHF; DNA: TGTGCCACCCGACAGGACGAAGATCAGCCCCAGCATTTT
size: NA; D: TRBD1; J: TRBJ2-7; V: TRBV18; CDR3: CASSPPAGQGVREQYF; DNA: TGTGCCAGCTCACCACCAGCGGGACAGGGGGTGCGAGAGCAGTACTTC
size: NA; D: NA; J: TRBJ2-5; V: TRBV5-1; CDR3: CASSPRGSGGIVETQYF; DNA: TGCGCCAGCAGCCCCCGGGGTAGCGGAGGTATAGTGGAGACCCAGTACTTC
size: NA; D: TRBD1; J: TRBJ2-2; V: TRBV24-1; CDR3: CATSDLGTGGRELFF; DNA: TGTGCCACCAGTGATTTGGGGACAGGGGGCCGGGAGCTGTTTTTT
size: few; D: NA; J: TRBJ1-5; V: TRBV20-1; CDR3: CSASLAGDQPQHF; DNA: TGCAGTGCTAGTTTGGCGGGGGATCAGCCCCAGCATTTT
size: NA; D: TRBD2; J: TRBJ2-7; V: TRBV4-2; CDR3: CASSQPGTSDYEQYF; DNA: TGTGCCAGCAGCCAACCCGGGACTAGCGACTACGAGCAGTACTTC
size: NA; D: TRBD1; J: TRBJ1-1; V: TRBV6-5; CDR3: CASRLTTGAGTEAFF; DNA: TGTGCCAGCAGACTAACGACAGGGGCGGGCACTGAAGCTTTCTTT
size: NA; D: NA; J: TRBJ1-1; V: TRBV29-1; CDR3: CSVAGDTEAFF; DNA: TGCAGCGTTGCAGGGGACACTGAAGCTTTCTTT
size: NA; D: NA; J: TRBJ2-5; V: TRBV3-1/TRBV3-2; CDR3: CASSPRGLDSLGTQYF; DNA: TGTGCCAGCAGCCCCCGAGGCTTGGACTCCTTGGGGACCCAGTACTTC
size: NA; D: TRBD1; J: TRBJ1-2; V: TRBV5-8; CDR3: CASRKPGQGLGYTF; DNA: TGTGCCAGCAGAAAACCGGGACAGGGTTTAGGCTACACCTTC
size: NA; D: NA; J: TRBJ2-3; V: TRBV5-1; CDR3: CASSSPGTDTQYF; DNA: TGCGCCAGCAGCTCCCCGGGGACAGATACGCAGTATTTT
size: NA; D: TRBD1; J: TRBJ1-3; V: TRBV18; CDR3: CASSPRGQGNTIYF; DNA: TGTGCCAGCTCACCAAGGGGACAGGGGAACACCATATATTTT
size: NA; D: NA; J: TRBJ2-1; V: TRBV5-6; CDR3: CASSFGWYGDSYNEQFF; DNA: TGTGCCAGCAGCTTCGGTTGGTACGGGGACTCCTACAATGAGCAGTTCTTC